These T cell receptor beta chains were read from a single sample in a study of cytomegalovirus exposure and HLA in healthy donors. Only in-frame clones appear in the TCRdb table, and some are missing; sequencing was by immunoSEQ multiplex PCR. The sample has 150,000 to 200,000 clones, approximately 83% seen once. Sequenced sample: PBMCs. Receptor source: a male donor in good health and CMV-seronegative. Both conserved end residues are part of each CDR3. Each record gives: J gene, CDR3 length, clone size, V gene, D gene, CDR3 protein, CDR3 DNA. The D gene is left open where the match is weak. Clone size is shown for a subset of rows, as once, few, many or a class of expanded clone.

j_call: TRBJ2-1; cdr3_length: 13; clone_size: NA; v_call: TRBV10-3; d_call: NA; cdr3_aa: CATGGDTLNEQFF; cdr3_nt: TGTGCCACCGGGGGAGACACTCTCAATGAGCAGTTCTTC
j_call: TRBJ2-1; cdr3_length: 21; clone_size: once; v_call: TRBV7-3; d_call: TRBD2; cdr3_aa: CASSLYSGGRYSLSSYNEQFF; cdr3_nt: TGTGCCAGCAGCTTATATAGCGGGGGCCGCTATTCCCTTAGCTCCTACAATGAGCAGTTCTTC
j_call: TRBJ2-1; cdr3_length: 14; clone_size: NA; v_call: TRBV7-2; d_call: TRBD2; cdr3_aa: CASSLVRGDNEQFF; cdr3_nt: TGTGCCAGCAGCTTAGTACGGGGGGACAATGAGCAGTTCTTC
j_call: TRBJ2-4; cdr3_length: 17; clone_size: NA; v_call: TRBV19; d_call: NA; cdr3_aa: CASSIGMAGRAKNIQYF; cdr3_nt: TGTGCCAGTAGTATAGGAATGGCAGGGAGGGCCAAAAACATTCAGTACTTC
j_call: TRBJ2-7; cdr3_length: 15; clone_size: few; v_call: TRBV5-6; d_call: TRBD2; cdr3_aa: CASSLVSGASYEQYF; cdr3_nt: TGTGCCAGCAGCTTGGTTAGCGGGGCATCCTACGAGCAGTACTTC
j_call: TRBJ1-5; cdr3_length: 14; clone_size: NA; v_call: TRBV7-9; d_call: TRBD1; cdr3_aa: CASSFDRGAQPQHF; cdr3_nt: TGTGCCAGCAGCTTCGACAGGGGAGCTCAGCCCCAGCATTTT
j_call: TRBJ2-3; cdr3_length: 14; clone_size: NA; v_call: TRBV19; d_call: NA; cdr3_aa: CASSIELARDTQYF; cdr3_nt: TGTGCCAGTAGTATAGAACTAGCAAGAGATACGCAGTATTTT
j_call: TRBJ2-7; cdr3_length: 14; clone_size: NA; v_call: TRBV19; d_call: TRBD1; cdr3_aa: CASSIRQGGYEQYF; cdr3_nt: TGTGCCAGTAGTATCCGACAGGGGGGGTACGAGCAGTACTTC
j_call: TRBJ2-5; cdr3_length: 16; clone_size: NA; v_call: TRBV5-4; d_call: TRBD2; cdr3_aa: CASSLIGSGAQETQYF; cdr3_nt: TGTGCCAGCAGCTTGATTGGTAGCGGGGCACAAGAGACCCAGTACTTC
j_call: TRBJ1-2; cdr3_length: 12; clone_size: NA; v_call: TRBV29-1; d_call: NA; cdr3_aa: CSVEVYVYGYTF; cdr3_nt: TGCAGCGTTGAAGTCTATGTGTATGGCTACACCTTC
j_call: TRBJ2-3; cdr3_length: 15; clone_size: few; v_call: TRBV2; d_call: TRBD1; cdr3_aa: CASAQRTGGTDTQYF; cdr3_nt: TGTGCCAGCGCCCAAAGGACAGGGGGGACAGATACGCAGTATTTT
j_call: TRBJ2-7; cdr3_length: 14; clone_size: NA; v_call: TRBV5-6; d_call: TRBD1; cdr3_aa: CASSFGTGQGGQYF; cdr3_nt: TGTGCCAGCAGCTTTGGGACAGGGCAAGGCGGGCAGTACTTC
j_call: TRBJ1-3; cdr3_length: 14; clone_size: few; v_call: TRBV2; d_call: NA; cdr3_aa: CASSNTGMGNTIYF; cdr3_nt: TGTGCCAGCAGTAACACAGGGATGGGCAACACCATATATTTT
j_call: TRBJ2-7; cdr3_length: 16; clone_size: NA; v_call: TRBV2; d_call: TRBD1; cdr3_aa: CASSAPGTGRSYEQYF; cdr3_nt: TGTGCCAGCAGTGCTCCCGGGACAGGGCGCTCCTACGAGCAGTACTTC
j_call: TRBJ1-2; cdr3_length: 13; clone_size: once; v_call: TRBV5-1; d_call: NA; cdr3_aa: CASSLRAGSGYTF; cdr3_nt: TGCGCCAGCAGCTTGAGGGCAGGGTCCGGCTACACCTTC
j_call: TRBJ2-7; cdr3_length: 13; clone_size: NA; v_call: TRBV7-8; d_call: TRBD1; cdr3_aa: CASRRNAGGEQYF; cdr3_nt: TGTGCCAGCAGGCGAAACGCAGGGGGCGAGCAGTACTTC
j_call: TRBJ1-1; cdr3_length: 14; clone_size: NA; v_call: TRBV9; d_call: NA; cdr3_aa: CASSVTARNTEAFF; cdr3_nt: TGTGCCAGCAGCGTGACAGCACGGAACACTGAAGCTTTCTTT
j_call: TRBJ2-1; cdr3_length: 15; clone_size: NA; v_call: TRBV2; d_call: TRBD2; cdr3_aa: CASSSGRGIYNEQFF; cdr3_nt: TGTGCCAGCAGTAGCGGGAGGGGCATATACAATGAGCAGTTCTTC
j_call: TRBJ1-2; cdr3_length: 15; clone_size: once; v_call: TRBV5-1; d_call: TRBD1; cdr3_aa: CASSLGGGPDYGYTF; cdr3_nt: TGCGCCAGCAGCTTAGGGGGCGGACCAGATTATGGCTACACCTTC
j_call: TRBJ1-4; cdr3_length: 14; clone_size: NA; v_call: TRBV5-1; d_call: TRBD1; cdr3_aa: CASSPGQDYVKLFF; cdr3_nt: TGCGCCAGCAGCCCGGGACAGGATTACGTAAAACTGTTTTTT
j_call: TRBJ2-7; cdr3_length: 14; clone_size: NA; v_call: TRBV2; d_call: NA; cdr3_aa: CASSQQGWTYEQYF; cdr3_nt: TGTGCCAGCAGTCAACAGGGTTGGACCTACGAGCAGTACTTC
j_call: TRBJ2-3; cdr3_length: 16; clone_size: NA; v_call: TRBV5-8; d_call: TRBD2; cdr3_aa: CASSQDLAGGPDTQYF; cdr3_nt: TGCGCCAGCAGCCAAGATCTAGCGGGAGGGCCAGATACGCAGTATTTT
j_call: TRBJ1-2; cdr3_length: 13; clone_size: few; v_call: TRBV12-5; d_call: NA; cdr3_aa: CASGLGPDYGYTF; cdr3_nt: TGTGCTAGTGGTTTGGGTCCTGACTATGGCTACACCTTC
j_call: TRBJ1-5; cdr3_length: 15; clone_size: once; v_call: TRBV28; d_call: TRBD1; cdr3_aa: CASSLQTGSNQPQHF; cdr3_nt: TGTGCCAGCAGTCTCCAGACAGGGAGCAATCAGCCCCAGCATTTT
j_call: TRBJ2-3; cdr3_length: 15; clone_size: NA; v_call: TRBV2; d_call: NA; cdr3_aa: CASSPPLGGTDTQYF; cdr3_nt: TGTGCCAGCAGCCCTCCTCTAGGGGGCACAGATACGCAGTATTTT
j_call: TRBJ1-4; cdr3_length: 15; clone_size: NA; v_call: TRBV30; d_call: TRBD1; cdr3_aa: CAWDQRTGGSEKLFF; cdr3_nt: TGTGCCTGGGACCAAAGGACAGGGGGCAGTGAAAAACTGTTTTTT
j_call: TRBJ1-1; cdr3_length: 22; clone_size: NA; v_call: TRBV9; d_call: TRBD1; cdr3_aa: CASSVDQIVRGTVLLMNTEAFF; cdr3_nt: TGTGCCAGCAGCGTAGATCAAATTGTCAGGGGGACAGTCTTACTCATGAACACTGAAGCTTTCTTT
j_call: TRBJ2-7; cdr3_length: 13; clone_size: many; v_call: TRBV6-5; d_call: NA; cdr3_aa: CASGSGLDYEQYF; cdr3_nt: TGTGCCAGCGGCTCGGGACTTGACTACGAGCAGTACTTC
j_call: TRBJ2-1; cdr3_length: 13; clone_size: few; v_call: TRBV30; d_call: NA; cdr3_aa: CAKMSPGSHEQFF; cdr3_nt: TGTGCCAAGATGAGCCCAGGTTCGCATGAGCAGTTCTTC
j_call: TRBJ2-5; cdr3_length: 14; clone_size: NA; v_call: TRBV18; d_call: NA; cdr3_aa: CASSPWGLQETQYF; cdr3_nt: TGTGCCAGCTCACCATGGGGCCTCCAAGAGACCCAGTACTTC
j_call: TRBJ2-2; cdr3_length: 15; clone_size: NA; v_call: TRBV7-8; d_call: NA; cdr3_aa: CASSFGHSNTGELFF; cdr3_nt: TGTGCCAGCAGCTTCGGACACTCGAACACCGGGGAGCTGTTTTTT
j_call: TRBJ2-1; cdr3_length: 15; clone_size: few; v_call: TRBV6-1; d_call: TRBD2; cdr3_aa: CASSEGTSGSNEQFF; cdr3_nt: TGTGCCAGCAGTGAAGGGACTAGCGGGAGCAATGAGCAGTTCTTC
j_call: TRBJ2-7; cdr3_length: 18; clone_size: few; v_call: TRBV11-2; d_call: TRBD2; cdr3_aa: CASSGTGTSGGALGEQYF; cdr3_nt: TGTGCCAGCAGCGGGACCGGGACTAGCGGGGGGGCCTTGGGTGAGCAGTACTTC
j_call: TRBJ2-5; cdr3_length: 11; clone_size: NA; v_call: TRBV7-2; d_call: NA; cdr3_aa: CASSPQETQYF; cdr3_nt: TGTGCCAGCAGTCCTCAAGAGACCCAGTACTTC
j_call: TRBJ1-6; cdr3_length: 15; clone_size: NA; v_call: TRBV5-1; d_call: NA; cdr3_aa: CASSLDAVGNSPLHF; cdr3_nt: TGCGCCAGCAGCTTGGATGCGGTAGGCAATTCACCCCTCCACTTT
j_call: TRBJ2-5; cdr3_length: 15; clone_size: NA; v_call: TRBV2; d_call: NA; cdr3_aa: CASRQIGYSSGEQYF; cdr3_nt: TGTGCCAGCAGGCAGATAGGGTATTCCTCGGGGGAGCAGTACTTC
j_call: TRBJ2-2; cdr3_length: 15; clone_size: NA; v_call: TRBV25-1; d_call: NA; cdr3_aa: CATKGAETNTGELFF; cdr3_nt: TGTGCCACCAAAGGGGCGGAAACCAACACCGGGGAGCTGTTTTTT
j_call: TRBJ2-7; cdr3_length: 16; clone_size: once; v_call: TRBV7-3; d_call: TRBD2; cdr3_aa: CASSRQTSGRALEQYF; cdr3_nt: TGTGCCAGCAGCCGCCAGACTAGCGGGAGGGCCTTGGAGCAGTACTTC
j_call: TRBJ2-7; cdr3_length: 16; clone_size: NA; v_call: TRBV5-1; d_call: NA; cdr3_aa: CASSLAGLLAVGEQYF; cdr3_nt: TGCGCCAGCAGCTTAGCGGGCCTGTTGGCAGTTGGGGAGCAGTACTTC
j_call: TRBJ2-5; cdr3_length: 17; clone_size: NA; v_call: TRBV6-1; d_call: TRBD2; cdr3_aa: CASSGAVAGGIQETQYF; cdr3_nt: TGTGCCAGCAGTGGGGCGGTAGCGGGGGGGATCCAAGAGACCCAGTACTTC
j_call: TRBJ2-2; cdr3_length: 16; clone_size: NA; v_call: TRBV27; d_call: TRBD1; cdr3_aa: CASSFLGTENTGELFF; cdr3_nt: TGTGCCAGCAGCTTCTTAGGGACAGAGAACACCGGGGAGCTGTTTTTT
j_call: TRBJ1-1; cdr3_length: 13; clone_size: NA; v_call: TRBV29-1; d_call: NA; cdr3_aa: CSVGQKVNTEAFF; cdr3_nt: TGCAGCGTTGGACAGAAAGTGAACACTGAAGCTTTCTTT
j_call: TRBJ1-2; cdr3_length: 16; clone_size: NA; v_call: TRBV7-2; d_call: NA; cdr3_aa: CASSPQVGEGAYGYTF; cdr3_nt: TGTGCCAGCAGCCCCCAGGTTGGGGAGGGTGCCTATGGCTACACCTTC
j_call: TRBJ1-4; cdr3_length: 13; clone_size: NA; v_call: TRBV2; d_call: NA; cdr3_aa: CANRRETNEKLFF; cdr3_nt: TGTGCCAACCGGAGGGAAACTAATGAAAAACTGTTTTTT
j_call: TRBJ1-1; cdr3_length: 15; clone_size: NA; v_call: TRBV10-3; d_call: NA; cdr3_aa: CAISDPGTPNTEAFF; cdr3_nt: TGTGCCATCAGTGATCCCGGGACTCCGAACACTGAAGCTTTCTTT
j_call: TRBJ1-1; cdr3_length: 15; clone_size: NA; v_call: TRBV5-1; d_call: NA; cdr3_aa: CASSDQQVPNTEAFF; cdr3_nt: TGCGCCAGCAGCGACCAACAGGTACCCAACACTGAAGCTTTCTTT